The rows below give T cell receptor beta chains drawn from one sample of a study of graft-versus-host responses after intestinal transplantation. Assay used: immunoSEQ multiplex PCR; TCRdb lists only in-frame clones, some missing. The data show just under 90,000 clones, roughly four fifths seen once. No antigen is known for these receptors. The sequencing used unstimulated CD8+ T cells sorted from spleen or lymph node cells, collected before intestinal transplant. The receptors come from a human donor who received an intestinal transplant. CDR3s include the opening cysteine and the closing phenylalanine or tryptophan. The D gene is left open where the match is weak. Some rows mark clone size as missing; the rest say once, few, many or name a class of expanded clone.

CDR3: CASSLDQRLRGQETQYF
DNA: TGTGCCAGCAGCTTAGATCAGCGGTTGCGGGGTCAAGAGACCCAGTACTTC
J: TRBJ2-5
D: NA
size: NA
V: TRBV11-2

CDR3: CASSPSGGQPGGDTQYF
DNA: TGTGCCAGCAGTCCCAGTGGCGGACAGCCTGGGGGAGATACGCAGTATTTT
J: TRBJ2-3
D: NA
size: NA
V: TRBV11-1

CDR3: CASGGGETQYF
DNA: TGTGCCAGCGGGGGTGGGGAGACCCAGTACTTC
J: TRBJ2-5
D: NA
size: NA
V: TRBV6-6

CDR3: CASSFNTYEQYF
DNA: TGTGCCAGCAGTTTTAATACCTACGAGCAGTACTTC
J: TRBJ2-7
D: NA
size: NA
V: TRBV28

CDR3: CASSDSQHYYEQYF
DNA: TGTGCCAGCAGTGACAGCCAACACTACTACGAGCAGTACTTC
J: TRBJ2-7
D: NA
size: once
V: TRBV6-1

CDR3: CASSDGQENTEAFF
DNA: TGTGCCAGCAGCGACGGACAGGAGAACACTGAAGCTTTCTTT
J: TRBJ1-1
D: TRBD1
size: once
V: TRBV2

CDR3: CASSQDRDSATDTQYF
DNA: TGCGCCAGCAGCCAAGACCGGGACAGTGCCACAGATACGCAGTATTTT
J: TRBJ2-3
D: TRBD1
size: NA
V: TRBV4-1

CDR3: CASSFGQGALNEQFF
DNA: TGCGCCAGCAGCTTCGGACAGGGGGCACTTAATGAGCAGTTCTTC
J: TRBJ2-1
D: TRBD1
size: NA
V: TRBV5-1

CDR3: CASSEYGKRRAQDQPQHF
DNA: TGTGCCAGCAGTGAATACGGAAAGCGCAGGGCGCAGGATCAGCCCCAGCATTTT
J: TRBJ1-5
D: NA
size: NA
V: TRBV2

CDR3: CASSLYNEQFF
DNA: TGTGCCAGCAGCTTGTACAATGAGCAGTTCTTC
J: TRBJ2-1
D: NA
size: few
V: TRBV5-4

CDR3: CASSLGGKDEQFF
DNA: TGTGCCAGCAGTTTAGGAGGGAAGGATGAGCAGTTCTTC
J: TRBJ2-1
D: NA
size: NA
V: TRBV27

CDR3: CASPVAGVETQYF
DNA: TGTGCCAGTCCGGTAGCGGGAGTCGAGACCCAGTACTTC
J: TRBJ2-5
D: TRBD2
size: NA
V: TRBV7-3

CDR3: CASSQAVSSSYEQYF
DNA: TGCGCCAGCAGCCAAGCCGTAAGTAGCTCCTACGAGCAGTACTTC
J: TRBJ2-7
D: NA
size: NA
V: TRBV4-1

CDR3: CASSPTSAQETQYF
DNA: TGTGCCAGCAGCCCGACTAGCGCCCAAGAGACCCAGTACTTC
J: TRBJ2-5
D: TRBD2
size: NA
V: TRBV5-6

CDR3: CASSPGGSGNEQFF
DNA: TGTGCCAGCAGTCCCGGGGGGTCGGGCAATGAGCAGTTCTTC
J: TRBJ2-1
D: TRBD2
size: once
V: TRBV6-5

CDR3: CASSYVQGYEQYF
DNA: TGTGCCAGCAGTTACGTACAGGGTTACGAGCAGTACTTC
J: TRBJ2-7
D: NA
size: NA
V: TRBV6-5

CDR3: CASSLASGGNTEAFF
DNA: TGCGCCAGCAGCTTGGCCTCGGGAGGGAACACTGAAGCTTTCTTT
J: TRBJ1-1
D: NA
size: NA
V: TRBV5-1

CDR3: CSVEDLPAGSYGYTF
DNA: TGCAGCGTTGAAGATCTTCCCGCCGGGAGCTATGGCTACACCTTC
J: TRBJ1-2
D: NA
size: NA
V: TRBV29-1

CDR3: CASSTWTSGNPEQYF
DNA: TGTGCCAGCAGCACCTGGACTAGCGGGAATCCCGAGCAGTACTTC
J: TRBJ2-7
D: TRBD2
size: NA
V: TRBV11-2

CDR3: CASSYRQESNQPQHF
DNA: TGTGCCAGCAGTTACCGACAGGAAAGCAATCAGCCCCAGCATTTT
J: TRBJ1-5
D: NA
size: once
V: TRBV6-6

CDR3: CASSLRPRDRGTDTQYF
DNA: TGCGCCAGCAGCCTCCGTCCCCGGGACAGGGGGACAGATACGCAGTATTTT
J: TRBJ2-3
D: TRBD1
size: NA
V: TRBV7-3

CDR3: CATSSIYGELFF
DNA: TGTGCCACCAGCAGTATCTACGGGGAGCTGTTTTTT
J: TRBJ2-2
D: NA
size: NA
V: TRBV15

CDR3: CASSEEGAGVITDTQYF
DNA: TGTGCCAGCAGTGAAGAAGGAGCGGGGGTTATCACAGATACGCAGTATTTT
J: TRBJ2-3
D: TRBD2
size: NA
V: TRBV2